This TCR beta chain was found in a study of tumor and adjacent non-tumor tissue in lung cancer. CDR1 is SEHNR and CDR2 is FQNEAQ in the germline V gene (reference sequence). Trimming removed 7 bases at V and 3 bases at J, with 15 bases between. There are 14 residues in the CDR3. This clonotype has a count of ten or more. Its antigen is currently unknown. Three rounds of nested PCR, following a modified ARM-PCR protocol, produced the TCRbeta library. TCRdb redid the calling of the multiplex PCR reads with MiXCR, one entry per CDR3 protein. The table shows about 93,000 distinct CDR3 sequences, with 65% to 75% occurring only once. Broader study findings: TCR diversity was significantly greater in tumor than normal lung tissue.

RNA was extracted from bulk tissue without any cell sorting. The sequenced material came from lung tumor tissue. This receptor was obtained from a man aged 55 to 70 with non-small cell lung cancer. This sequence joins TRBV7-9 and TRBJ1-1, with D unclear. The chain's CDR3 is CASNFGSLDTEAFF. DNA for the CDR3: TGTGCCAGCAACTTTGGGTCATTGGACACTGAAGCTTTCTTT.